Described below is a single T cell receptor (beta chain) sequence and its context. What antigen it recognizes has not been identified. Qualities for individual bases were not recorded, and no much larger clone is one base off. This specimen comes from a study of shared clonotypes between healthy human individuals (dated by TCRdb to the early 2020s). With regard to the full study: The cohort included three men and a couple of women between 18 and 49 years of age. Between about 0.85 and 9.5 billion PBMCs per donor were obtained by leukapheresis. For each donor, CD4 naive and CD4 memory were each given three plates, CD8 naive was given two plates, and CD8 memory was given one plate. To estimate repertoire size and how much clonotypes are shared between individuals, the study performed deep sequencing of blood TCR repertoires from roughly five healthy adults. To increase sequencing depth and limit assay-specific biases, different laboratories used diverse techniques to prepare libraries and sequence TCR repertoires.

The donors were healthy, HIV-negative adults with no recently reported acute infections or vaccinations. Every donor was a Caucasian adult living in Nashville, Tennessee, USA. CD4+ T cells were enriched through magnetic negative selection, after which naive cells were positively selected on CD45RA and the remaining negative fraction served as the memory subset. Blood was obtained by leukapheresis, after which PBMCs were separated by Ficoll-Histopaque density gradient centrifugation and cryopreserved in liquid nitrogen vapor phase. Analytical flow cytometry was used to check the purity and quantity of each magnetically sorted T cell population. Genomic DNA was isolated from every sorted fraction and measured by UV absorbance on a Nanodrop 2000c. Results and caveats for the whole study, not just this receptor: Rarefaction of sorted-subset datasets indicated incomplete sequencing despite the large sequencing depth. Sampling was restricted to blood, and TCR repertoires in tissues likely differ from the TCR repertoires found in blood. The small number of donors limited the genetic and exposure-history diversity represented. Naive subsets generally had larger estimated clonotype richness than memory subsets did. Pairwise subsampling indicated that sequencing depth was expected to affect the degree of clonotype sharing among donors. Sharing across several donors was observed for around 5% of naive CD4, around 3.5% of naive CD8, over 2% of memory CD4, and about 0.39% of memory CD8 clonotypes. Compared with non-shared clonotypes, clonotypes shared by all four sorted-subset donors had higher generation probabilities.

Using the deep immunoSEQ assay, multiplex PCR amplified TCR CDR3 regions from genomic DNA. Extracted genomic DNA from each cell subset was distributed evenly across all wells of several immunoSEQ 96-well plates, and each plate was treated as a replicate. Each replicate PCR for sorted subsets received about 180 ng genomic DNA, equal to about 29,000 T cell genomes. Purified libraries were quantified with a Qubit 3.0 fluorometer, sized on a Bioanalyzer 2100, and re-quantified with the KAPA Library Quantification kit. A separate single-read 150-cycle Illumina NextSeq 550 flow cell was used to sequence each immunoSEQ 96-well plate. The study's own analysis went as follows. Because only junctional sequences without quality scores were contained in the immunoSEQ output, filtering matching that applied to full-length reads could not be performed. Sequences were annotated with PyIR, a Python wrapper for IgBLAST v1.9, using IMGT germline references to assign V/J genes and CDR3. Any read was removed if the V/J assignment was weak (E-value above 1e-6), the CDR3 was missing, or the read contained stop codons, out-of-frame junctions, or ambiguous translated residues. V3J clonotypes were defined by identical inferred V gene, J gene, and CDR3 amino acid sequence. Percentage overlap between repertoires was calculated by dividing the number of shared unique clonotypes by the size of the smaller repertoire. Three approaches were used to assess repertoire richness: RTK rarefaction, the Chao1 estimator, and Recon v2.1 estimates of unobserved clonotypes. Generation probabilities were computed with OLGA for all TCRbeta clonotypes obtained by the gDNA method from a few donors. TCRdb holds this immuneACCESS table with in-frame rearrangements only. Some clones are missing; in checked studies, unresolved V genes explain under half, and the rest has no known cause. V and J calls and clone size are given by that table; D and trimming were obtained from the DNA. This sample holds a few million clones; more than 85% were observed only once. About 0.37% of the sample is in the top ten clones.

CDR1 MNHNY and CDR2 SVGAGI are derived from the germline V gene (reference sequence). Including the terminal cysteine and phenylalanine, the CDR3 comprises 15 residues. The retained sequence is limited to the CDR3, 45 bases, with the frame set at the first base. A distance of 17 bases separates the germline ends of V and J, which lose 4 bases and 7 bases respectively. The V and J segments used are TRBV6-6 and TRBJ1-3, with the D gene too uncertain to name. The sequencing sample was made of naive CD4+ T cells from PBMCs. What the cell subset or site label conveys for this sample: CD45RA+ positively selected. The clonotype was recovered from a man between 18 and 35 years old in good health. Some clones in this sample may be carry-over from other donors' samples. The encoded CDR3 is CASSFRGFKANTIYF. Read as DNA, the sequence is TGTGCCAGCAGTTTTAGAGGTTTTAAGGCGAACACCATATATTTT.